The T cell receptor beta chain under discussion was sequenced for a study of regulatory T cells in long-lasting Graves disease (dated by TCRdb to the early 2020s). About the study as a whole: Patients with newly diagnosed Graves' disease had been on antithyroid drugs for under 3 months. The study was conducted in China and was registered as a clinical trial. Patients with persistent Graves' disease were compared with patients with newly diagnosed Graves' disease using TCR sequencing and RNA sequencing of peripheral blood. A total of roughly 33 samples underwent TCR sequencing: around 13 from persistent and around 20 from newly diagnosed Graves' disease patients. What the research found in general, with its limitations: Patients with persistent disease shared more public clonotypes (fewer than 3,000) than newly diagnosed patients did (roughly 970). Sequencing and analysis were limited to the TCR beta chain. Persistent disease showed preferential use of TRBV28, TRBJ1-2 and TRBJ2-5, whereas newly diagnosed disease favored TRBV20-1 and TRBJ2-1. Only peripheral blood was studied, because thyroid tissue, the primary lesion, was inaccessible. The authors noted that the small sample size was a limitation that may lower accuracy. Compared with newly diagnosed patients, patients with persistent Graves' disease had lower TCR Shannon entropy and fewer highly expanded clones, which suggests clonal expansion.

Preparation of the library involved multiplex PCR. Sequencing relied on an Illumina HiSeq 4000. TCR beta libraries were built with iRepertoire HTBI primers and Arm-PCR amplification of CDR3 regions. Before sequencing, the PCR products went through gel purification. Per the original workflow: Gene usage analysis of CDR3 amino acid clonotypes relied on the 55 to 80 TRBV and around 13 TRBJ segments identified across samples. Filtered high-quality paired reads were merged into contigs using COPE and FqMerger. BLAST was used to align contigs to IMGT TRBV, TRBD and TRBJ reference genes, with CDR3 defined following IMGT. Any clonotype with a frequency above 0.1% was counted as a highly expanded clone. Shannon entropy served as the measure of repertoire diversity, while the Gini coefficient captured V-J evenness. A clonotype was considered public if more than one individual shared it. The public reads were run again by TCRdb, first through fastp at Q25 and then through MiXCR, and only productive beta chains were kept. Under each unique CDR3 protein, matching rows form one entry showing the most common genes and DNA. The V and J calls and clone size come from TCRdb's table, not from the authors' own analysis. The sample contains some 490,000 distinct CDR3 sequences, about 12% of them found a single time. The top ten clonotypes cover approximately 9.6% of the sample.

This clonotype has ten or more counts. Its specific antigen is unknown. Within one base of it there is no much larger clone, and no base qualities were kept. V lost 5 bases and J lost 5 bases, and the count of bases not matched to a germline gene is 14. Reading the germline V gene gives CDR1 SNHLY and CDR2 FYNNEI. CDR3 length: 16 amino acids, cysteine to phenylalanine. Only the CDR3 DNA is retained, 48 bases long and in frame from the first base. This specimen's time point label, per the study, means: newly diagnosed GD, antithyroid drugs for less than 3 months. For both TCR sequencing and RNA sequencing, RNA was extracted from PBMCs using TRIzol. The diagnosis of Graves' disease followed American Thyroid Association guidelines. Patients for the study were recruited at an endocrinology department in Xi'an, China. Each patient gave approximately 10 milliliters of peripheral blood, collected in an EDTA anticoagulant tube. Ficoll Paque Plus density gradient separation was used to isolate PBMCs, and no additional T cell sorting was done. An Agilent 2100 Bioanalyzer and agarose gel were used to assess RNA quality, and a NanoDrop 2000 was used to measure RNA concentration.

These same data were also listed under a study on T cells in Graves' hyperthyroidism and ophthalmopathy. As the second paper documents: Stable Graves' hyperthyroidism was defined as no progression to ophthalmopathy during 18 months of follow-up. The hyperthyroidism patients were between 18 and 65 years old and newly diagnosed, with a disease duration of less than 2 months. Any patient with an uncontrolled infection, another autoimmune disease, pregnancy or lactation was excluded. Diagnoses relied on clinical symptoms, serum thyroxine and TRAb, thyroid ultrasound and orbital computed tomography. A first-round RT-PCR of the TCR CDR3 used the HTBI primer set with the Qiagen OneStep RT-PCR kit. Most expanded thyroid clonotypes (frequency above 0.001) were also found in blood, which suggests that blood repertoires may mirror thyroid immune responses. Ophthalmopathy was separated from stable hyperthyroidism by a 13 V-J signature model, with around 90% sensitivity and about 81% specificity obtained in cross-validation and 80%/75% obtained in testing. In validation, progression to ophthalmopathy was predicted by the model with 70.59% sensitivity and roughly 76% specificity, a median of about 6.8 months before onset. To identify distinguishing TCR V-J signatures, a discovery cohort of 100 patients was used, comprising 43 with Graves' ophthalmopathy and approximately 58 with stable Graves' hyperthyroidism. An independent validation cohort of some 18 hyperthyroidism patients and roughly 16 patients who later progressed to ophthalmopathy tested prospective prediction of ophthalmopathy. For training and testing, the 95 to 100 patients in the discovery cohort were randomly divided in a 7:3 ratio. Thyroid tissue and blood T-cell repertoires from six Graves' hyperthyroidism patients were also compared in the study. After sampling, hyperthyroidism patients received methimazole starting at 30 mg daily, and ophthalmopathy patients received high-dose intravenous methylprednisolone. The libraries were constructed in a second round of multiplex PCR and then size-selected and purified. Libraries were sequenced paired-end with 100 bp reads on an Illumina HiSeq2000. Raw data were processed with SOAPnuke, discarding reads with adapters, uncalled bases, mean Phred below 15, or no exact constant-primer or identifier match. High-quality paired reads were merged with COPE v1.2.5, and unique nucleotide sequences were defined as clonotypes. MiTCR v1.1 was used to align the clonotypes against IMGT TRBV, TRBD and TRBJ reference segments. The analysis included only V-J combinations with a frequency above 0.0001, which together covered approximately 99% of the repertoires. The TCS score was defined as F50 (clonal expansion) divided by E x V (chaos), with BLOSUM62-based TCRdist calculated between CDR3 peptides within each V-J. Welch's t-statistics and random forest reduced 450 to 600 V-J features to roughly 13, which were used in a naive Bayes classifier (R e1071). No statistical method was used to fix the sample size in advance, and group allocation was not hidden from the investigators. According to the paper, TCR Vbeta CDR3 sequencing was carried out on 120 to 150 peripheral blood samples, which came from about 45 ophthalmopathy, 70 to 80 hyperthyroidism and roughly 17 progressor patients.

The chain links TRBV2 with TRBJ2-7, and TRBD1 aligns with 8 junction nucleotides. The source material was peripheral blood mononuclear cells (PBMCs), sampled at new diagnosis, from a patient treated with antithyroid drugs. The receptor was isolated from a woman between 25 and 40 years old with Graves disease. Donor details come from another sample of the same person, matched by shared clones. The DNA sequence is TGTGCCAGCAGTTTCGCTAGGGACAGGATACGGGACGAGCAGTACTTC. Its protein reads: CASSFARDRIRDEQYF. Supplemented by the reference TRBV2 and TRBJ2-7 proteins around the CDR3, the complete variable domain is EPEVTQTPSHQVTQMGQEVILRCVPISNHLYFYWYRQILGQKVEFLVSFYNNEISEKSEIFDDQFSVERPDGSNFTLKIRSTKLEDSAMYFCASSFARDRIRDEQYFGPGTRLTVT.